Listed here are 25 T cell receptor beta chains from one sample, sequenced in a study of cytomegalovirus exposure and HLA in healthy donors. 60 Vbeta and 13 Jbeta primers were used in PCR. Only in-frame clones appear in the TCRdb table, and some are missing; sequencing was by immunoSEQ multiplex PCR. The repertoire has about 55,000 clones, 65% to 80% of them found once; the top ten carry approximately 2.3%. Sequenced: PBMCs. The source of these receptors is a female donor in good health and CMV-seronegative.

The gene calls are TRBV27 and TRBJ2-7, with 7 bases lining up with TRBD2. The CDR3 consists of 14 residues. CDR1 is MNHEY and CDR2 is SMNVEV in the germline V gene (reference sequence). After removal of 7 bases from V and 2 bases from J, the junction contained 8 bases not matched to a gene. The CDR3, as DNA: TGTGCCAGCACTACCTCTAGCGGTCCCTACGAGCAGTACTTC. The encoded protein is CASTTSSGPYEQYF.

The chain uses TRBV27 and TRBJ1-1; 7 bases fit TRBD1. J gave up 6 bases and V 8 bases, and 21 bases lay outside the gene matches. Per the germline V gene, CDR1 is MNHEY and CDR2 is SMNVEV (reference sequence). The CDR3 loop spans 17 amino acids. The CDR3 DNA reads as TGTGCCAGCTCCCCGGGGACAGCGCCAAGTGGCGCTCCTGAAGCTTTCTTT. Its protein product is CASSPGTAPSGAPEAFF.

This clone has only one observation. The chain joins TRBV30 to TRBJ1-1; D call uncertain. This CDR3 comprises 10 residues. CDR1 and CDR2 (germline): GTSNPN, SVGIG (reference sequence). Trimming pared 7 bases from V and 11 bases from J, leaving 14 bases between. The CDR3 loop is CASGKRLAFF. The CDR3 DNA is TGTGCCTCCGGGAAGAGGCTTGCTTTCTTT.

V usage is TRBV4-2 and J usage is TRBJ1-2, with 8 bases aligning to TRBD1. Germline loops: CDR1 LGHNA, CDR2 YNFKEQ. This CDR3 has 13 amino acids. The junction had 2 bases not matched to a gene; V was cut back by 1 base and J by 7 bases. The CDR3 nucleotides are TGTGCCAGCAGCCAAGGACAGGGGCTTGGCTACACCTTC. The encoded protein is CASSQGQGLGYTF.

This clone has just one count. The chain recombines TRBV28 with TRBJ2-7; the D is unclear. Trimming pared 7 bases from V and 0 bases from J, leaving 7 bases between. In germline, CDR1 is MDHEN, CDR2 SYDVKM. The CDR3 is made up of 12 amino acids. This CDR3 is CASNGDSYEQYF. CDR3 DNA sequence: TGTGCCAGCAACGGAGACTCCTACGAGCAGTACTTC.

The sample holds a few counts of this clone. The chain is built from TRBV28 and TRBJ1-3; D possibly corresponds to TRBD1 (6 bases). Germline V lookup: CDR1 MDHEN, CDR2 SYDVKM. V was trimmed by 5 bases and J by 0 bases, leaving 23 bases between them. The CDR3 length is 19 residues. CDR3 nucleotide sequence: TGTGCCAGCAGTCCCAATAGAGGTCGGGGGGCTAGCTCTGGAAACACCATATATTTT. This codes for CASSPNRGRGASSGNTIYF.

The chain's CDR3 is CASSGPGLAGTDTQYF. CDR3 nucleotides: TGTGCCAGCAGCGGTCCGGGACTAGCGGGCACAGATACGCAGTATTTT. This chain links TRBV9 with TRBJ2-3; TRBD2 matches at 11 bases. The CDR3 is made up of 16 amino acids. J was trimmed by 1 base and V by 3 bases; bases with no gene match: 4. CDR1 is SGDLS, CDR2 YYNGEE, per germline.

The chain combines TRBV7-8 with TRBJ2-7; D may be TRBD2 (5 bases). Germline loops: CDR1 SGHVS, CDR2 FQNEAQ. The V gene lost 3 bases and the J gene lost 2 bases, with 14 bases spanning the gap. The CDR3 has 15 amino acids. CDR3 sequence reads: CASSLSALVTYEQYF. The CDR3 DNA reads TGTGCCAGCAGCTTGAGTGCACTAGTAACCTACGAGCAGTACTTC.

This clone was detected a few times. J is TRBJ1-5 and V is TRBV2; no firm D call. There are 14 residues in the CDR3. The germline V gene has CDR1 SNHLY and CDR2 FYNNEI. Trimming shortened V by 2 bases and J by 7 bases, and 12 bases separated the two germline ends. CDR3 amino acids: CASSESGRLQPQHF. The CDR3 DNA reads as TGTGCCAGCAGTGAATCAGGCAGGCTGCAGCCCCAGCATTTT.

This rearrangement joins TRBV12-2 to TRBJ1-5; the table gives TRBD1 as D, unverified against the DNA. TRBV12-2 constitutes a pseudogene. The CDR3 consists of 15 residues. CDR3 DNA sequence: TGTGCAAGTCGCTTAGGACAGGACTGCAATCAGCCCCAGCATTTT. Translated, it gives CASRLGQDCNQPQHF.

The chain is built from TRBV7-2 and TRBJ2-7, with D possibly TRBD1 on 6 matching bases. Trimming pared 4 bases from V and 4 bases from J, leaving 8 bases between. This CDR3 has 12 residues. The germline gives CDR1 SGHTA, CDR2 FQGNSA. The CDR3 is CASSYRDYEQYF. The DNA for the CDR3 is TGTGCCAGCAGCTACAGGGATTACGAGCAGTACTTC.

This chain joins TRBV7-8 and TRBJ2-4; TRBD1 might be the D (6 bases). The V and J ends lost 5 bases and 0 bases respectively, with 26 bases between them. CDR1 and CDR2 (germline): SGHVS, FQNEAQ. This CDR3 comprises 20 residues. The CDR3 loop is CASSPKGGSRSFLAKNIQYF. The CDR3 nucleotides read TGTGCCAGCAGCCCTAAAGGGGGAAGCAGGTCCTTCTTAGCCAAAAACATTCAGTACTTC.

The chain employs TRBV6-4 and TRBJ1-2; maybe TRBD1 (5 bases). CDR1 is MRHNA and CDR2 is SNTAGT in the germline V gene. V lost 2 bases, J lost 1 base, and 17 bases lay in between. The CDR3 consists of 17 residues. The CDR3 loop is CASSDEGDSTLNYGYTF. CDR3 sequence (DNA): TGTGCCAGCAGTGACGAAGGGGATTCGACCCTTAACTATGGCTACACCTTC.

CDR3 loop: CASSRPGLAGGEQFF. CDR3 nucleotides: TGCGCCAGCAGCCGGCCGGGACTAGCGGGAGGCGAGCAGTTCTTC. The rearrangement links TRBV5-1 to TRBJ2-1, with TRBD2 matching 15 bases. The length of the CDR3 is 15 residues. The V segment lost 4 bases and the J segment 10 bases; nucleotides outside the gene matches: 6. The germline gives CDR1 SGHRS, CDR2 YFSETQ. Together with reference TRBV5-1 and TRBJ2-1, the CDR3 gives the full variable domain: KAGVTQTPRYLIKTRGQQVTLSCSPISGHRSVSWYQQTPGQGLQFLFEYFSETQRNKGNFPGRFSGRQFSNSRSEMNVSTLELGDSALYLCASSRPGLAGGEQFFGPGTRLTVL.

The rearrangement links TRBV10-3 to TRBJ2-3; 8 bases are a match to TRBD1. The junction had 9 bases not matched to a gene; V was cut back by 10 bases and J by 3 bases. The germline gives CDR1 ENHRY, CDR2 SYGVKD. The CDR3 is 14 amino acids. The CDR3 nucleotides are TGTGCCACAACCAGGGACAGGAGGACAGATACGCAGTATTTT. Protein: CATTRDRRTDTQYF.

The CDR3 loop reads CATVGAELYEQYF. In nucleotides, the CDR3 is TGTGCCACCGTCGGAGCGGAGCTTTACGAGCAGTACTTC. This chain uses TRBV10-3 with TRBJ2-5; D perhaps matches TRBD2 (5 bases). Near its end, the DNA agrees better with TRBJ2-7, so the J call may be wrong. Germline V gene lookup returns CDR1 ENHRY and CDR2 SYGVKD. The CDR3 is 13 amino acids.

The rearrangement joins TRBV6-5 to TRBJ2-1; maybe TRBD2 (6 bases). The V gene lost 6 bases and the J gene lost 0 bases, with 12 bases spanning the gap. The CDR3 totals 15 residues. Germline CDR1 is MNHEY and CDR2 is SVGAGI. The CDR3 nucleotides are TGTGCCAGCAGAGACGGGAGAAGCTCCTACAATGAGCAGTTCTTC. Amino acids: CASRDGRSSYNEQFF.

The V and J genes are TRBV2 and TRBJ2-3, with a tentative D call TRBD2 (5 bases). V was clipped by 8 bases and J by 4 bases, with 16 bases between them. This CDR3 region has 14 residues. Germline V gene sequence: CDR1 SNHLY, CDR2 FYNNEI. The CDR3 protein is CASPLRAEADTQYF. Written as DNA, the CDR3 is TGTGCCAGCCCACTCCGGGCGGAGGCAGATACGCAGTATTTT.

This sequence joins TRBV7-9 and TRBJ1-6; 9 nucleotides align to TRBD1. Trimming at V came to 5 bases and at J to 10 bases, leaving 6 bases not matched to a gene. Germline CDR1 SEHNR, CDR2 FQNEAQ (reference sequence). The CDR3 runs to 14 residues. CDR3 nucleotides: TGTGCCAGCAGCGCGGGACAGGGCCTCTCACCCCTCCACTTT. Amino acids: CASSAGQGLSPLHF.

This clone has only a few counts. The chain joins TRBV5-1 to TRBJ1-1; D unresolved. Germline V lookup: CDR1 SGHRS, CDR2 YFSETQ. This CDR3 has 14 residues. Trimming removed 0 bases at V and 0 bases at J, with 6 bases between. The CDR3 loop is CASSLGGLNTEAFF. The CDR3 region has the DNA TGCGCCAGCAGCTTGGGAGGGTTGAACACTGAAGCTTTCTTT.

This rearrangement joins TRBV19 to TRBJ2-2, with 8 nucleotides matching TRBD1. Trimming cost V 5 bases and J 7 bases; bases outside gene matches: 3. CDR1 and CDR2 (germline): LNHDA, SQIVND (reference sequence). CDR3 length: 13 amino acids. The CDR3 protein is CASSGQGNGELFF. The CDR3 DNA sequence: TGTGCCAGTAGTGGACAGGGAAACGGGGAGCTGTTTTTT.

This clone was seen just once. V gene TRBV5-4 combines with J gene TRBJ2-5; 9 bases are shared with TRBD1. Losses at the gene ends were 2 bases for V and 3 bases for J; bases not matched to a gene: 5. CDR1 is SGHNT and CDR2 is YYREEE in the germline V gene (reference sequence). The CDR3 length is 15 residues. DNA of the CDR3: TGTGCCAGCAGCTTTCCCACAGGGGGCAAAGAGACCCAGTACTTC. Its protein product is CASSFPTGGKETQYF. The whole variable domain, remainder taken from reference TRBV5-4 and TRBJ2-5, is ETGVTQSPTHLIKTRGQQVTLRCSSQSGHNTVSWYQQALGQGPQFIFQYYREEENGRGNFPPRFSGLQFPNYSSELNVNALELDDSALYLCASSFPTGGKETQYFGPGTRLLVL.

DNA of the CDR3: TGTGCCAGCAGGATGACAGGGCCGAACACTGAAGCTTTCTTT. It is translated as CASRMTGPNTEAFF. This chain links TRBV2 with TRBJ1-1; the match to TRBD1 covers 7 bases. V gave up 6 bases and J gave up 1 base; unmatched junction bases: 5. This CDR3 spans 14 amino acids. Germline V gene sequence: CDR1 SNHLY, CDR2 FYNNEI. The full variable domain, rest sourced from reference TRBV2 and TRBJ1-1, is EPEVTQTPSHQVTQMGQEVILRCVPISNHLYFYWYRQILGQKVEFLVSFYNNEISEKSEIFDDQFSVERPDGSNFTLKIRSTKLEDSAMYFCASRMTGPNTEAFFGQGTRLTVV.

V usage is TRBV7-8 and J usage is TRBJ2-3; tentative D call: TRBD2 (6 bases). Germline V gives CDR1 SGHVS, CDR2 FQNEAQ. The CDR3 runs to 19 residues. With 1 base removed from V and 2 bases from J, the gap between germline ends came to 22 bases. Here the CDR3 DNA reads TGTGCCAGCAGCTTAGTCCCTGACGGCGGGAACATTCTCACAGATACGCAGTATTTT. Its protein is CASSLVPDGGNILTDTQYF.

There are a few counts of this clone. At one boundary the junction diverges from the germline segment, which might be a read error. CDR3 sequence: CSVKDRTNTGELFF. CDR3 DNA: TGCAGCGTTAAAGACAGGACTAACACCGGGGAGCTGTTTTTT. The chain is built from TRBV29-1 and TRBJ2-2; weak D call: TRBD1 (6 bases). Germline V lookup: CDR1 SQVTM, CDR2 ANQGSEA. The CDR3 contains 14 residues.